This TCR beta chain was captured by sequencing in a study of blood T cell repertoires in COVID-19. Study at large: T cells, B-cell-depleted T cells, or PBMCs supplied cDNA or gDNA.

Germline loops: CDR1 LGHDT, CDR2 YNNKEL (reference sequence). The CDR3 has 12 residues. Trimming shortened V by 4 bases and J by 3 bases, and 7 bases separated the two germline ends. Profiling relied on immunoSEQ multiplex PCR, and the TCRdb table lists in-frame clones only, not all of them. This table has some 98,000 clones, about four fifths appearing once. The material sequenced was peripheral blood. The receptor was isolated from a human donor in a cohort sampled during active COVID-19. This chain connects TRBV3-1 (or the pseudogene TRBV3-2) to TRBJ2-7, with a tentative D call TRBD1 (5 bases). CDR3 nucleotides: TGTGCCAGCAGCCGGACACGCTACGAGCAGTACTTC. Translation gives CASSRTRYEQYF.